The rows below give T cell receptor beta chains drawn from one sample of a study of T cell changes during pregnancy in multiple sclerosis. Assay used: immunoSEQ multiplex PCR; TCRdb lists only in-frame clones, some missing. The sample lists more than 40,000 clones, 85% to 95% seen once, with less than 5% in the top ten. Source: CD8+ T cells from peripheral blood mononuclear cells, taken in the first trimester of pregnancy. The receptors derive from a female donor with multiple sclerosis, enrolled in a pregnancy study. CDR3s include the opening cysteine and the closing phenylalanine or tryptophan. The order of the fields is CDR3 DNA, CDR3 protein, V gene, clone size, CDR3 length, D gene, J gene. D genes are given only for firm matches. For some rows the clone size is stated as once, few or many, or as a class when expanded; others skip it.

CDR3 DNA: TGTGCCAGCAGTTACTCCACCTTCAGAATTAACACTGAAGCTTTCTTT
CDR3 protein: CASSYSTFRINTEAFF
V gene: TRBV6-5
clone size: .
CDR3 length: 16
D gene: .
J gene: TRBJ1-1

CDR3 DNA: TGTGCCAGCAGCTCCGGGACAGGGAACACAGATACGCAGTATTTT
CDR3 protein: CASSSGTGNTDTQYF
V gene: TRBV7-9
clone size: .
CDR3 length: 15
D gene: TRBD1
J gene: TRBJ2-3

CDR3 DNA: TGTGCCACCAATGACAGGGGGAGCTCCTATAATTCACCCCTCCACTTT
CDR3 protein: CATNDRGSSYNSPLHF
V gene: TRBV6-6
clone size: .
CDR3 length: 16
D gene: TRBD1
J gene: TRBJ1-6

CDR3 DNA: TGTGCCAGCAGCTTAGATAGCGCGGGAACCTACAATGAGCAGTTCTTC
CDR3 protein: CASSLDSAGTYNEQFF
V gene: TRBV11-2
clone size: .
CDR3 length: 16
D gene: .
J gene: TRBJ2-1

CDR3 DNA: TGTGCCAGCAGTCACAGGGGGCTCTCCTACAATGAGCAGTTCTTC
CDR3 protein: CASSHRGLSYNEQFF
V gene: TRBV5-4
clone size: .
CDR3 length: 15
D gene: TRBD1
J gene: TRBJ2-1

CDR3 DNA: TGTGCCAGCAGCTACGGGACAGGGGGGGCCAGCTCCTACGAGCAGTACTTC
CDR3 protein: CASSYGTGGASSYEQYF
V gene: TRBV7-2
clone size: .
CDR3 length: 17
D gene: TRBD1
J gene: TRBJ2-7

CDR3 DNA: TGTGCCAGCGGGGTGGGGACAGGGGGCGACGAGCAGTACTTC
CDR3 protein: CASGVGTGGDEQYF
V gene: TRBV5-5
clone size: .
CDR3 length: 14
D gene: TRBD1
J gene: TRBJ2-7

CDR3 DNA: TGCAGCGTTGTTATTAGGGAAGGGAGACAGGGGATCTATGGCTACACCTTC
CDR3 protein: CSVVIREGRQGIYGYTF
V gene: TRBV29-1
clone size: .
CDR3 length: 17
D gene: TRBD1
J gene: TRBJ1-2

CDR3 DNA: TGTGCCAGCAGTCTGACTCACTCTGGGGCCAACGTCCTGACTTTC
CDR3 protein: CASSLTHSGANVLTF
V gene: TRBV27
clone size: .
CDR3 length: 15
D gene: .
J gene: TRBJ2-6

CDR3 DNA: TGTGCCAGCAGCCCCCAGGCAGGAGGTAACGAGCAGTACTTC
CDR3 protein: CASSPQAGGNEQYF
V gene: TRBV5-5
clone size: once
CDR3 length: 14
D gene: .
J gene: TRBJ2-7

CDR3 DNA: TGTGCCAGCAGCTGGGACAGGGGCCAAGAGACCCAGTACTTC
CDR3 protein: CASSWDRGQETQYF
V gene: TRBV5-4
clone size: .
CDR3 length: 14
D gene: TRBD1
J gene: TRBJ2-5

CDR3 DNA: TGTGCCAGCAGCTATCCAACAGGTCTGAGCTCTGGAAACACCATATATTTT
CDR3 protein: CASSYPTGLSSGNTIYF
V gene: TRBV7-9
clone size: .
CDR3 length: 17
D gene: .
J gene: TRBJ1-3

CDR3 DNA: TGTGCCAGCAGTTATGGACTAGCGCCAAACCCCCGGAGGGATGAGCAGTTCTTC
CDR3 protein: CASSYGLAPNPRRDEQFF
V gene: TRBV27
clone size: .
CDR3 length: 18
D gene: TRBD2
J gene: TRBJ2-1

CDR3 DNA: TGTGCCAGCAGCTTGCATGACAGAGTGTCCGGGGAGCTGTTTTTT
CDR3 protein: CASSLHDRVSGELFF
V gene: TRBV5-4
clone size: .
CDR3 length: 15
D gene: .
J gene: TRBJ2-2

CDR3 DNA: TGTGCCAGCAGTGACTCCGAGTTCACCGGGGAGCTGTTTTTT
CDR3 protein: CASSDSEFTGELFF
V gene: TRBV6-4
clone size: .
CDR3 length: 14
D gene: .
J gene: TRBJ2-2

CDR3 DNA: TGTGCCAGCAGCGCGGGAACAGCGAACACTGAAGCTTTCTTT
CDR3 protein: CASSAGTANTEAFF
V gene: TRBV9
clone size: .
CDR3 length: 14
D gene: .
J gene: TRBJ1-1

CDR3 DNA: TGCGCCAGCAGCCTACCAGGGACAGATACGCAGTATTTT
CDR3 protein: CASSLPGTDTQYF
V gene: TRBV4-1
clone size: .
CDR3 length: 13
D gene: .
J gene: TRBJ2-3

CDR3 DNA: TGTGCCAGCGGGGGGGGTAGCAACAATGAGCAGTTCTTC
CDR3 protein: CASGGGSNNEQFF
V gene: TRBV9
clone size: .
CDR3 length: 13
D gene: TRBD2
J gene: TRBJ2-1